Many counts were recorded for the clone carrying this T cell receptor (beta chain). Antigen specificity is unknown. This entry comes from a study of T-cell reconstitution after alpha-beta-depleted transplantation in children. Overall study results and limits: After transplant, at about two months, alpha-beta T cells were reportedly derived from several hundred expanded graft clones.

Preparation of the TCRbeta library was carried out with unique molecular identifiers. TCRdb re-derived calls from the PCR reads in MiXCR, one entry per CDR3 protein. In the table there are about 300,000 distinct CDR3 sequences, roughly 9.1% of which are singletons. The specimen comprised PBMCs, sampled before TCRalphabeta/CD19-depleted stem cell transplant. The clonotype was recovered from a boy in the first two years of life with acute myeloid leukemia, due to receive a stem cell transplant.

CDR3 loop: CASTPWDRGEQYF. The DNA of the CDR3 is TGTGCCAGCACCCCCTGGGACAGGGGCGAGCAGTACTTC. The chain has TRBV6-6 and TRBJ2-7; 10 bases match TRBD1. Per germline, CDR1 MNHNY and CDR2 SVGAGI (reference sequence). V was clipped by 7 bases and J by 6 bases; unmatched bases: 6. The CDR3 is made up of 13 amino acids.